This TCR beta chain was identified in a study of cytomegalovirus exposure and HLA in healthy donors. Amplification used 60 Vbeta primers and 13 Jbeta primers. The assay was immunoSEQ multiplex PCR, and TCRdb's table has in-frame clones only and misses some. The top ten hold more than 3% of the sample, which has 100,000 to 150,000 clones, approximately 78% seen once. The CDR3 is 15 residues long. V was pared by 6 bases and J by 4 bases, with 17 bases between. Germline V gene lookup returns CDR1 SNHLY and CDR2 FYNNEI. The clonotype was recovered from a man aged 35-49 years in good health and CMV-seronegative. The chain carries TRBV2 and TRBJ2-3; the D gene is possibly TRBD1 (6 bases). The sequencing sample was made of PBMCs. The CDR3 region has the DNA TGTGCCAGCAGGAACCGGGACACTCGGGCAGATACGCAGTATTTT. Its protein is CASRNRDTRADTQYF.